This record concerns one TCR beta chain sequence. These data originate in a study of early T cells in non-severe SARS-CoV-2 infection. V lost 0 bases, J lost 10 bases, and 13 bases lay in between. The CDR3 runs 13 residues. Germline V gives CDR1 MGHRA, CDR2 YSYEKL. TCRdb reprocessed the 5' RACE reads with MiXCR, giving one entry per CDR3 protein. There are 75,000 to 95,000 distinct CDR3 sequences in the sample; approximately 17% occur only once, and around 4.9% lies in the top ten. This receptor was identified in an adult who was a healthcare worker with PCR-confirmed SARS-CoV-2 infection or an uninfected control (not recorded which). The sequencing here drew on whole blood, taken at baseline. The rearrangement joins TRBV4-1 to TRBJ2-7, with no clear D. CDR3 sequence: CASSQDRDVSQYF. The CDR3 DNA reads TGCGCCAGCAGCCAAGATCGAGATGTAAGTCAGTACTTC.